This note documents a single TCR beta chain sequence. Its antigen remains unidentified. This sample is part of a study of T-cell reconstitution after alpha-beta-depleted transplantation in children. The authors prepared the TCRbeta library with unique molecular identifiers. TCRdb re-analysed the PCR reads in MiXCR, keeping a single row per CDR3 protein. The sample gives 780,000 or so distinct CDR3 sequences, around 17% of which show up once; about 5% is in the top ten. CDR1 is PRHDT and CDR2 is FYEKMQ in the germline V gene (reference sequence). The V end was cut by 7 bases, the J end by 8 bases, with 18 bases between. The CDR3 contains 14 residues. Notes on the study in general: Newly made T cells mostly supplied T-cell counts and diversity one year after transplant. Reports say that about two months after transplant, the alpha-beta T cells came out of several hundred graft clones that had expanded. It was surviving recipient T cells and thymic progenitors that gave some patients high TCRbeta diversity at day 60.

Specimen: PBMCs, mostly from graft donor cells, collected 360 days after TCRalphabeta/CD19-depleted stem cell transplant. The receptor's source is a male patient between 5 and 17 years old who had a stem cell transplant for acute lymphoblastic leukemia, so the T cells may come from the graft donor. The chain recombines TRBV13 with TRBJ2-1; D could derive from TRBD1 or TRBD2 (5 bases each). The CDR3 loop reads CASTKKSGTHEQFF. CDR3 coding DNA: TGTGCCAGCACCAAAAAGTCCGGGACCCATGAGCAGTTCTTC.